Here is one T cell receptor (beta chain) with its context. Its target is not known. This specimen belongs to a study of T cell responses to AZD1222 COVID-19 vaccine. Study conclusions and caveats: Without day 14 samples, only post-peak T cell repertoires were studied. Most donors were white British, females outnumbered males, and clonal diversity was possibly underestimated.

The repertoire was sequenced with immunoSEQ multiplex PCR; TCRdb's copy has only in-frame clones and lacks some. Among around 190,000 clones listed, 85% to 95% were seen once. This CDR3 is built from 13 residues. Germline-derived CDR1 and CDR2 are LNHDA and SQIVND (reference sequence). Trimming cost V 5 bases and J 9 bases, with 14 bases left between them. This clonotype was sampled from an adult in good health. The sample here was peripheral blood, taken on day 0 of AZD1222 vaccination. V usage is TRBV19 and J usage is TRBJ1-5; D not resolved. In DNA form, the CDR3 reads TGTGCCAGTAGTGGGGAGATATTCCGGCCCCAGCATTTT. Protein product: CASSGEIFRPQHF.